Listed here are 24 T cell receptor beta chains from one sample, sequenced in a study of blood T cell repertoires in COVID-19 (dated by TCRdb to 2018 to 2020). The method behind the library was the immunoSEQ multiplex PCR assay. TCRdb took over this immuneACCESS table, retaining in-frame rearrangements with V and J assigned. Such tables are incomplete; in checked studies, under half of the missing clones stem from an unresolved V gene, and the remainder is unexplained. In this sample the table shows over 300,000 clones, 88% of which occur a single time. 0.97% of the sample lies in the top ten. Sequenced material: PBMCs or T cells enriched from blood (not recorded which). Receptors were obtained from a woman aged 25 to 39 with acute COVID-19.

The chain has TRBV6-2 or TRBV6-3 and TRBJ1-5, with D unclear. V shed 5 bases and J shed 0 bases, with 11 bases lying between them. Germline V lookup: CDR1 MNHEY, CDR2 SVGEGT. The CDR3 totals 15 residues. In DNA form, the CDR3 reads TGTGCCAGCAGTCGACTGGCAGTTAGCAATCAGCCCCAGCATTTT. Translation: CASSRLAVSNQPQHF.

The count of this clone is one. V gene TRBV19 combines with J gene TRBJ1-2, with TRBD1 matching over 8 bases. CDR3 length: 16 amino acids. Trimming took 4 bases from V and 5 from J; bases not matched to a gene: 12. Germline values: CDR1 LNHDA, CDR2 SQIVND (reference sequence). CDR3 nucleotides: TGTGCCAGTAGTACGTCGACAGGGGTAGTAGGTTATGGCTACACCTTC. It yields the protein CASSTSTGVVGYGYTF.

The chain is built from TRBV10-2 and TRBJ2-1; D perhaps matches TRBD1 (5 bases). The V gene lost 7 bases and the J gene lost 3 bases, with 10 bases spanning the gap. The germline V gene has CDR1 WSHSY and CDR2 SAAADI. The CDR3 runs to 13 residues. The CDR3 here is CASTRTSYNEQFF. CDR3 nucleotide sequence: TGCGCCAGCACCAGGACAAGCTACAATGAGCAGTTCTTC.

The chain recombines TRBV4-3 with TRBJ2-5, with 8 positions matching TRBD1. The CDR3 loop spans 15 amino acids. The germline gives CDR1 LGHNA, CDR2 YSLEER. Germline trimming cut 1 base from V and 3 bases from J; bases unmatched to any gene: 4. Written as DNA, the CDR3 is TGCGCCAGCAGCCAAGGCAGGGGGCGCGAAGAGACCCAGTACTTC. Translated, it gives CASSQGRGREETQYF.

The sample holds one count of this clone. The genes are TRBV4-3 and TRBJ2-1; 8 bases align to TRBD1. The CDR3 length is 15 residues. J lost 6 bases, V lost 1 base, and 5 bases had no gene match. The germline CDR1 and CDR2 sequences are LGHNA and YSLEER. CDR3 residues: CASSQAGTGSNEQFF. The CDR3 bases are TGCGCCAGCAGCCAAGCCGGGACAGGATCCAATGAGCAGTTCTTC.

This chain links TRBV7-2 with TRBJ2-2; TRBD2 agrees at 14 bases. The germline V gene has CDR1 SGHTA and CDR2 FQGNSA. V was clipped by 6 bases and J by 0 bases; unmatched bases: 3. CDR3 size: 17 residues. The CDR3 loop is CASRPTSGGANTGELFF. CDR3 in DNA: TGTGCCAGCAGACCGACTAGCGGGGGGGCGAACACCGGGGAGCTGTTTTTT.

The chain couples TRBV7-9 to TRBJ2-2, with 13 nucleotides matching TRBD2. Trimming cost V 4 bases and J 5 bases; bases outside gene matches: 13. Germline values: CDR1 SEHNR, CDR2 FQNEAQ (reference sequence). The CDR3 runs to 19 residues. The CDR3, as DNA: TGTGCCAGCAGCTCTTCCTTTGGACTAGCGGGGGAGACGACCGGGGAGCTGTTTTTT. Amino acid sequence: CASSSSFGLAGETTGELFF.

The chain combines TRBV6-5 with TRBJ1-2, with 7 bases matching TRBD1. There are 15 residues in the CDR3. Germline V CDR1 and CDR2: MNHEY, SVGAGI. V was clipped by 6 bases and J by 0 bases; unmatched bases: 7. DNA for the CDR3: TGTGCCAGCAGATTGGACAGGACCGCTAACTATGGCTACACCTTC. This translates into CASRLDRTANYGYTF.

The chain combines TRBV7-2 with TRBJ1-6; 8 bases are shared with TRBD1. CDR1 and CDR2 (germline): SGHTA, FQGNSA. This CDR3 contains 19 residues. Trimming cost V 5 bases and J 0 bases; bases outside gene matches: 12. In nucleotides, the CDR3 is TGTGCCAGCAGCCCCCGTTCTGACAGGGGACACTCCTATAATTCACCCCTCCACTTT. The encoded protein is CASSPRSDRGHSYNSPLHF. Variable domain in full (rest from reference TRBV7-2 and TRBJ1-6): GAGVSQSPSNKVTEKGKDVELRCDPISGHTALYWYRQSLGQGLEFLIYFQGNSAPDKSGLPSDRFSAERTGGSVSTLTIQRTQQEDSAVYLCASSPRSDRGHSYNSPLHFGNGTRLTVT.

This clone appeared a single time. The chain employs TRBV15 and TRBJ2-1, with TRBD2 matching over 13 bases. V lost 1 base and J lost 6; bases outside the gene matches: 3. There are 16 residues in the CDR3. Germline values: CDR1 LNHNV, CDR2 YYDKDF (reference sequence). The CDR3 is CATSRGLAGGSNEQFF. Written as DNA, the CDR3 is TGTGCCACCAGCAGAGGACTAGCGGGGGGATCCAATGAGCAGTTCTTC.

The chain uses TRBV9 and TRBJ1-6; TRBD1 might be the D (6 bases). Trimming left V 0 bases short and J 4 bases short, with 11 bases between. Germline V gene sequence: CDR1 SGDLS, CDR2 YYNGEE. The CDR3 is 16 residues long. DNA of the CDR3: TGTGCCAGCAGCGTAGGCCAGGGGCCTTATAATTCACCCCTCCACTTT. It encodes CASSVGQGPYNSPLHF. Full variable domain (outside the CDR3, taken from reference TRBV9 and TRBJ1-6): DSGVTQTPKHLITATGQRVTLRCSPRSGDLSVYWYQQSLDQGLQFLIQYYNGEERAKGNILERFSAQQFPDLHSELNLSSLELGDSALYFCASSVGQGPYNSPLHFGNGTRLTVT.

The rearrangement links TRBV12-3 or TRBV12-4 to TRBJ1-2; D ambiguous. With 5 bases removed from V and 0 bases from J, the gap between germline ends came to 7 bases. The CDR3 has 13 residues. The CDR3, as DNA: TGTGCCAGCAGTGAACTGGCTAACTATGGCTACACCTTC. This encodes CASSELANYGYTF.

This rearrangement joins TRBV2 to TRBJ1-4; D gene uncertain. V was shortened by 0 bases and J by 8 bases, with 19 bases between the two germline ends. The germline V gene encodes CDR1 SNHLY and CDR2 FYNNEI. The CDR3 contains 17 residues. CDR3 sequence (DNA): TGTGCCAGCAGTGAAGCGCGGAGGGCCGGGATATACGAAAAACTGTTTTTT. It translates to CASSEARRAGIYEKLFF.

This clone has a handful of counts. This chain uses TRBV7-9 with TRBJ2-5; 7 positions agree with TRBD1. V gave up 4 bases and J gave up 5 bases; unmatched junction bases: 10. Germline loops: CDR1 SEHNR, CDR2 FQNEAQ (reference sequence). The CDR3 is made up of 15 amino acids. CDR3 coding DNA: TGTGCCAGCAGCTCGACCCGACAGGGTACGGAGACCCAGTACTTC. This sequence encodes CASSSTRQGTETQYF.

The rearrangement joins TRBV7-8 to TRBJ1-6, with D perhaps matching TRBD1 (6 bases). The CDR3 sequence is 15 residues long. V dropped 5 bases and J dropped 6 bases, with 14 bases sitting between them. In germline, CDR1 is SGHVS, CDR2 FQNEAQ. The CDR3: CASSREMDSNSPLHF. In nucleotides, the CDR3 is TGTGCCAGCAGCCGAGAGATGGACAGTAATTCACCCCTCCACTTT.

The V call is TRBV5-1, the J call TRBJ2-3; D is possibly TRBD2 (5 bases). V was trimmed by 0 bases and J by 7 bases, leaving 18 bases between them. Looked up from germline, CDR1 is SGHRS and CDR2 is YFSETQ. This CDR3 spans 16 amino acids. CDR3 bases: TGCGCCAGCAGCTTGGACCGGGGTCAGTTAGGGAATACGCAGTATTTT. This gives the protein CASSLDRGQLGNTQYF.

This clone appeared a few times. The CDR3 DNA follows: TGTGCCAGCAGCCCATTTACAGGGACCTACGAGCAGTACTTC. Translated, it gives CASSPFTGTYEQYF. The genes are TRBV3-1 (or the pseudogene TRBV3-2) and TRBJ2-7; TRBD1 is a possible D gene (6 bases). V was cut by 4 bases and J by 2 bases, with 12 bases left in between. The CDR3 is 14 amino acids. The germline V gene encodes CDR1 LGHDT and CDR2 YNNKEL (reference sequence).

The rearrangement joins TRBV10-2 to TRBJ1-1; 8 bases agree with TRBD1. The trim removed 8 bases at V and 5 bases at J, leaving 10 bases unmatched. Looked up from germline, CDR1 is WSHSY and CDR2 is SAAADI. This CDR3 spans 14 amino acids. The DNA of the CDR3 is TGCGCCAGCCGGAATACAGGGGGAGGGACTGAAGCTTTCTTT. Protein sequence: CASRNTGGGTEAFF.

The chain carries TRBV13 and TRBJ1-1; D remains ambiguous. This CDR3 has 15 amino acids. Germline lookup yields CDR1 PRHDT and CDR2 FYEKMQ (reference sequence). Trimming took 5 bases from V and 2 from J, leaving 15 bases between them. The CDR3 nucleotides are TGTGCCAGCAGCCCGAACCGCGGGAGAAACACTGAAGCTTTCTTT. This sequence encodes CASSPNRGRNTEAFF.

This clone was seen a single time. The DNA for the CDR3 is TGTGCCAGCAGCCACAGGGTTGGGTCTGGCTACACCTTC. Encoded protein: CASSHRVGSGYTF. V gene TRBV3-1 (or the pseudogene TRBV3-2) combines with J gene TRBJ1-2; a possible D gene is TRBD1 (5 bases). This CDR3 comprises 13 residues. With 3 bases removed from V and 7 bases from J, the gap between germline ends came to 12 bases. Germline CDR1 and CDR2: LGHDT and YNNKEL (reference sequence).

CDR3 nucleotide sequence: TGTGCCAGCAGCCACTGGGGACAGGGGGCCCATGAGCAGTTCTTC. This codes for CASSHWGQGAHEQFF. The rearrangement uses TRBV3-1 (or the pseudogene TRBV3-2) and TRBJ2-1, with 12 bases aligning to TRBD1. The V gene end was trimmed by 3 bases and the J gene end by 8 bases; junction bases not matched to a gene: 5. The CDR3 consists of 15 residues. Germline CDR1 reads LGHDT; CDR2 reads YNNKEL (reference sequence).

The genes are TRBV7-3 and TRBJ2-5; 8 nucleotides align to TRBD2. V was pared by 4 bases and J by 5 bases, with 6 bases of the junction left unmatched. CDR1 is SGHTA and CDR2 is FQGTGA in the germline V gene. This CDR3 is built from 14 residues. CDR3 in DNA: TGTGCCAGCAGCTCCGGCGGGGGGAGGGAGACCCAGTACTTC. It codes for CASSSGGGRETQYF.

V and J are TRBV19 and TRBJ2-7; perhaps TRBD1 as D (5 bases). V was shortened by 1 base and J by 0 bases, with 7 bases between the two germline ends. The CDR3 runs to 14 residues. From germline, CDR1 is LNHDA and CDR2 SQIVND (reference sequence). The CDR3 loop reads CASSIGQSSYEQYF. In DNA form, the CDR3 reads TGTGCCAGTAGTATAGGACAGAGCTCCTACGAGCAGTACTTC.

This clone came up once. The chain links TRBV7-9 to TRBJ1-2, with 7 bases lining up with TRBD1. This CDR3 contains 15 residues. Germline CDR1 reads SEHNR; CDR2 reads FQNEAQ (reference sequence). V lost 5 bases, J lost 3 bases, and 9 bases stayed unmatched. CDR3 sequence: CASSTSTGNYYGYTF. Written as DNA, the CDR3 is TGTGCCAGCAGCACCTCGACAGGGAATTACTATGGCTACACCTTC. Combining the CDR3 with reference TRBV7-9 and TRBJ1-2 gives the whole variable domain DTGVSQNPRHKITKRGQNVTFRCDPISEHNRLYWYRQTLGQGPEFLTYFQNEAQLEKSRLLSDRFSAERPKGSFSTLEIQRTEQGDSAMYLCASSTSTGNYYGYTFGSGTRLTVV.